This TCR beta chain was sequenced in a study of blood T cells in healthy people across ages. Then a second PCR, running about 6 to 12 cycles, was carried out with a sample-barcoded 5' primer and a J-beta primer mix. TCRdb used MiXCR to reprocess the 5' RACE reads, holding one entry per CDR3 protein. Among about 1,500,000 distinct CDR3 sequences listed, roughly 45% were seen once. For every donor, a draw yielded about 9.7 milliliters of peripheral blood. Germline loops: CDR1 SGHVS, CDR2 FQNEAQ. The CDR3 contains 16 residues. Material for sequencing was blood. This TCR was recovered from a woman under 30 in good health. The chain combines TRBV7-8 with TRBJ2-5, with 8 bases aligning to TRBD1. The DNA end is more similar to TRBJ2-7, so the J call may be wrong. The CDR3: CASSPQDRVRLSEQYF. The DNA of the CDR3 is TGTGCCAGCAGCCCACAGGACAGGGTGAGGCTGAGCGAGCAGTACTTC.